This TCR beta chain was identified in a study of OX40 agonist ivuxolimab in advanced cancers. Some background on the complete study: Ivuxolimab, which targeted the costimulatory receptor OX40 (CD134), was an agonistic, fully human IgG2 monoclonal antibody. Intravenous ivuxolimab was administered to patients every 2 weeks at six dose levels: 0.01, 0.1, 0.3, 1.5, 3 and 10 mg/kg. Of the approximately 50 dose-escalation patients, hepatocellular carcinoma was present in around 19, melanoma in around 15, renal cell carcinoma in 9 and head and neck cancer in 9. In the dose-escalation cohort, 65% to 90% of patients were male, and the mean age was around 60 years, with a range of about 23 to 90. Prior anti-PD-1, anti-PD-L1 or anti-CTLA-4 therapy was permitted, and checkpoint inhibitors had been received by approximately 39% of dose-escalation patients. Partial responses were achieved by three dose-escalation patients, of whom one had hepatocellular carcinoma and two had cutaneous melanoma. Peripheral TCRbeta sequencing was intended to test whether TCR sequence diversity was altered and clonal T-cell expansion was caused by ivuxolimab. The paper reports the monotherapy dose-escalation portion (N ≈ 50 patients) of the phase I ivuxolimab trial.

Broad study findings and their caveats: In partial responders in the 0.1-3.0 mg/kg groups, normalized peripheral clonal expansion was found to be among the lowest, especially among CD8+ T cells. Which antigens the clonally expanded peripheral T cells were specific for was not determined. After ivuxolimab, CD8+ T cells had more expanded clones than CD4+ T cells on average. Low levels of normalized T-cell clonal expansion were also seen in some patients who did not respond. At doses from 0.1 to 3.0 mg/kg, clonal expansion was seen in both CD4+ and CD8+ blood T cells between baseline and week 6.

Patients with autoimmune disease history or receiving systemic immunosuppression were excluded from the trial. Peripheral blood for TCR sequencing was collected from all dose cohorts at baseline, on cycle 4 day 1, and on cycle 7 day 1. Samples came from an open-label, multicenter, first-in-human phase I dose-escalation trial of ivuxolimab. The trial enrolled adults with locally advanced or metastatic head and neck squamous cell, hepatocellular, melanoma or renal cell carcinoma. Before TCR sequencing, CD4+ and CD8+ T cells were separately sorted from peripheral blood. Between the V and J ends, shortened by 5 bases and 6 bases respectively, the junction contains 13 bases. The germline V gene sets CDR1 to SGHTA and CDR2 to FQGTGA. From its cysteine to its phenylalanine, the CDR3 spans 13 amino acids. CDR3 DNA is the only sequence kept; it has 39 bases, read in frame from the first base. This clone was detected only a few times. The antigen it recognizes is unknown. The record has no base qualities; no much larger clone is one base away.

To sequence the TCRbeta CDR3 region, genomic DNA was isolated from the sorted cells. TCRbeta CDR3 regions were sequenced using the immunoSEQ Assay. TCRdb limited this immuneACCESS table to in-frame rearrangements with V and J called. A share of clones is missing; checked studies link under half to unresolved V genes, and the rest is unexplained. This sample holds under 45,000 clones; roughly 80% were observed only once. The ten top clones hold roughly 39% of the sample. The input for sequencing was CD4+ or CD8+ T cells sorted from blood, taken in a trial of the OX40 agonist ivuxolimab. The sequence was collected from an adult with an advanced solid tumor such as melanoma, head and neck, liver or kidney cancer. The chain was built from TRBV7-3 and TRBJ1-2, with the identity of the D gene unclear. Read as DNA, the sequence is TGTGCCAGCAGCCGGGCCCCGACGGATGGCTACACCTTC. This translates into CASSRAPTDGYTF.